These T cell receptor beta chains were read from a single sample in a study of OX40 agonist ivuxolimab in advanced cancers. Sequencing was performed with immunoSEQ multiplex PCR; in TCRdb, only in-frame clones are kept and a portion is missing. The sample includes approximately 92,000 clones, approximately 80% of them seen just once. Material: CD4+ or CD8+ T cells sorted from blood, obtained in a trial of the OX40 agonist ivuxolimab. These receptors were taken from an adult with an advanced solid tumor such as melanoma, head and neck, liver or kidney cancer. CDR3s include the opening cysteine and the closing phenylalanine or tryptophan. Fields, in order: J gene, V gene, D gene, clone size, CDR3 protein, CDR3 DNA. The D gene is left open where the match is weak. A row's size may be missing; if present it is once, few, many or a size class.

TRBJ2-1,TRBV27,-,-,CASSLSGMSGFYNEQFF,TGTGCCAGCAGTTTGAGTGGCATGTCAGGGTTCTACAATGAGCAGTTCTTC
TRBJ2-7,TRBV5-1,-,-,CASSLAWGFEQYF,TGCGCCAGCAGCTTGGCCTGGGGTTTCGAGCAGTACTTC
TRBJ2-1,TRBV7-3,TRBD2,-,CASSPSGGAKNEQFF,TGTGCCAGCAGCCCTAGCGGGGGGGCGAAGAATGAGCAGTTCTTC
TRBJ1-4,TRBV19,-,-,CASSPVSLLATNEKLFF,TGTGCCAGTAGTCCGGTCTCCCTTCTCGCAACTAATGAAAAACTGTTTTTT
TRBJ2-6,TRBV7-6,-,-,CASSPVHIYSGANVLTF,TGTGCCAGCAGCCCCGTCCACATCTACTCTGGGGCCAACGTCCTGACTTTC
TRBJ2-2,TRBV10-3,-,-,CAISESTWKGTRGTGELFF,TGTGCCATCAGTGAGTCGACTTGGAAGGGGACGAGGGGCACCGGGGAGCTGTTTTTT
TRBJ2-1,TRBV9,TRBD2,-,CASSPRTSGDVLDEQFF,TGTGCCAGCAGCCCAAGGACTAGCGGGGATGTCTTGGATGAGCAGTTCTTC
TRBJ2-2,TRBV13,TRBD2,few,CASSLGLAGGNTGELFF,TGTGCCAGCAGCTTAGGACTAGCGGGGGGGAACACCGGGGAGCTGTTTTTT
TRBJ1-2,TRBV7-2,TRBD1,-,CASSLLGGGGYGYTF,TGTGCCAGCAGCTTATTAGGGGGCGGGGGCTATGGCTACACCTTC
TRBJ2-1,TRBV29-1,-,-,CSGGSSYNEQFF,TGCAGCGGAGGGTCCTCCTACAATGAGCAGTTCTTC
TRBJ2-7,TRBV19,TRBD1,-,CASSIAGTGGGASYEQYF,TGTGCCAGTAGTATAGCCGGGACAGGAGGAGGGGCCTCCTACGAGCAGTACTTC
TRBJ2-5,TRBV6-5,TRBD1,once,CASMDRGLFQYF,TGTGCCAGCATGGACAGGGGGCTATTCCAGTACTTC
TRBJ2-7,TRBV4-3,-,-,CASSQEGRGDGEQYF,TGCGCCAGCAGCCAAGAGGGTCGAGGGGACGGCGAGCAGTACTTC
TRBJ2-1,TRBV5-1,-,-,CASRDGINNEQFF,TGCGCCAGCAGGGACGGGATCAACAATGAGCAGTTCTTC
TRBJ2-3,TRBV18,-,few,CASSPRTGRGTDTQYF,TGTGCCAGCTCACCACGAACAGGCAGAGGCACAGATACGCAGTATTTT
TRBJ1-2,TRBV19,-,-,CASSPLVGQLDGYTF,TGTGCCAGTAGCCCCCTCGTAGGCCAACTCGATGGCTACACCTTC
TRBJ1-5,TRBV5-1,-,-,CASSLGQVGQPQHF,TGCGCCAGCAGCTTGGGACAGGTCGGCCAGCCCCAGCATTTT
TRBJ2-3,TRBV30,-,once,CAWSEDPEDTQYF,TGTGCCTGGAGCGAGGATCCGGAAGATACGCAGTATTTT
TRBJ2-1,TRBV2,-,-,CASSEEGGRWNEQFF,TGTGCCAGCAGTGAAGAGGGGGGGCGGTGGAATGAGCAGTTCTTC
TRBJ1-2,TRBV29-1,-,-,CSVEAAVINYGYTF,TGCAGCGTTGAAGCGGCAGTAATTAACTATGGCTACACCTTC
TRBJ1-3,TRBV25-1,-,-,CASSDRTLGGNTIYF,TGTGCCAGCAGTGACCGGACCCTAGGGGGAAACACCATATATTTT
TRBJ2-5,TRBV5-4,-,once,CASSSGTVQETQYF,TGTGCCAGCAGCTCGGGGACTGTTCAAGAGACCCAGTACTTC
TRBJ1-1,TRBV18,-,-,CASSPSMTVNTEAFF,TGTGCCAGCTCACCCTCCATGACAGTTAACACTGAAGCTTTCTTT
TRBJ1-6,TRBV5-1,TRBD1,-,CASSLSAGGGSPLHF,TGCGCCAGCAGCTTGTCAGCAGGGGGTGGTTCACCCCTCCACTTT
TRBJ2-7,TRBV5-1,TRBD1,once,CASSNTGTGGDYEQYF,TGCGCCAGCAGCAACACAGGGACAGGGGGGGACTACGAGCAGTACTTC
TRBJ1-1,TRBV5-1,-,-,CASSLGARNTEAFF,TGCGCCAGCAGCTTGGGCGCAAGGAACACTGAAGCTTTCTTT
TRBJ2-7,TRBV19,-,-,CASSIGTGSSFEQYF,TGTGCCAGTAGTATAGGTACAGGGAGCTCCTTCGAGCAGTACTTC
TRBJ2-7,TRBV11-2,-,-,CASSLGPAYEQYF,TGTGCCAGCAGCTTAGGGCCGGCCTACGAGCAGTACTTC
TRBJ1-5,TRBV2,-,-,CASSEAQAGGHFQPQHF,TGTGCCAGCAGTGAAGCGCAAGCTGGGGGGCACTTCCAGCCCCAGCATTTT
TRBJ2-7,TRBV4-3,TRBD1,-,CASSHNRGTGAYEQYF,TGCGCCAGCAGCCACAATAGAGGGACAGGGGCGTACGAGCAGTACTTC
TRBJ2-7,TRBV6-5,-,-,CASSWTLTGSSYEQYF,TGTGCCAGCAGTTGGACCCTAACGGGAAGCTCCTACGAGCAGTACTTC
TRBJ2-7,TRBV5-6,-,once,CASSPRRLISYEQYF,TGTGCCAGCAGCCCGAGAAGGTTAATCTCCTACGAGCAGTACTTC
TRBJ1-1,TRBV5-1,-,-,CASSLDGLTEAFF,TGCGCCAGCAGCTTGGACGGGCTTACTGAAGCTTTCTTT
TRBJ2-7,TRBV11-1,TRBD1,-,CASSLRDSPNEQYF,TGTGCCAGCAGCTTACGGGACAGCCCCAACGAGCAGTACTTC
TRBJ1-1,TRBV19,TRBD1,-,CASSHRQGNTEAFF,TGTGCCAGTAGTCATAGACAGGGGAACACTGAAGCTTTCTTT
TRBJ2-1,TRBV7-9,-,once,CASSFSGDEQFF,TGTGCCAGCAGCTTCTCTGGGGATGAGCAGTTCTTC
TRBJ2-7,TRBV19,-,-,CASSMRAETYEQYF,TGTGCCAGTAGTATGAGGGCGGAGACCTACGAGCAGTACTTC
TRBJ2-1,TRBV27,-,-,CASSRRVLLGDNEQFF,TGTGCCAGCAGTAGACGGGTCCTCTTAGGGGATAATGAGCAGTTCTTC
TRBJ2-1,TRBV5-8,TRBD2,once,CASSTRTSGWGNEQFF,TGTGCCAGCAGCACCCGGACTAGCGGGTGGGGCAATGAGCAGTTCTTC
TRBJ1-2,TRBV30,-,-,CAWSVPGRYGYTF,TGTGCCTGGAGTGTACCGGGCCGCTATGGCTACACCTTC
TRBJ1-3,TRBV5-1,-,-,CASSPGPIGNTIYF,TGCGCCAGCAGCCCGGGGCCGATCGGAAACACCATATATTTT
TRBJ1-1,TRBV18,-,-,CASCNKGWDTEAFF,TGTGCCAGCTGCAACAAGGGGTGGGACACTGAAGCTTTCTTT
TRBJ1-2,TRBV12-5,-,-,CASGLVGGIYGYTF,TGTGCTAGTGGTTTGGTTGGAGGGATCTATGGCTACACCTTC
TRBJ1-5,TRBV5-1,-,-,CASSPDGVNQPQHF,TGCGCCAGCAGCCCGGACGGAGTCAATCAGCCCCAGCATTTT
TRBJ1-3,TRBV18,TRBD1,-,CASSRPGTASGNTIYF,TGTGCCAGCTCACGACCGGGGACAGCCTCTGGAAACACCATATATTTT